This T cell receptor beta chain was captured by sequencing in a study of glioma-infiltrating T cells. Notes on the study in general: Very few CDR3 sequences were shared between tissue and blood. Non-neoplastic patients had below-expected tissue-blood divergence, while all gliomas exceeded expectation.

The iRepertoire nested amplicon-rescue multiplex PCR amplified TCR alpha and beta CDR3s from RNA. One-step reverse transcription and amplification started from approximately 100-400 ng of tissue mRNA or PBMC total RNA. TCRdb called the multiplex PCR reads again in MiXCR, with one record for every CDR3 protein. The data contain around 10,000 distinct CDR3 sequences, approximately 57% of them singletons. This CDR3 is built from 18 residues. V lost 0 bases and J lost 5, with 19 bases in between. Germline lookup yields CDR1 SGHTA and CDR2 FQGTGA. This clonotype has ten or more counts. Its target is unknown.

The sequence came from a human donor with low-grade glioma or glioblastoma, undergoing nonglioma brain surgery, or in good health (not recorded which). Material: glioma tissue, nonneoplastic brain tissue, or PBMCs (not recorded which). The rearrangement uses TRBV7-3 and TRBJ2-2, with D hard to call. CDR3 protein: CASSLTGPTFGTTGELFF. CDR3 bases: TGTGCCAGCAGCTTAACCGGCCCTACTTTCGGAACGACCGGGGAGCTGTTTTTT.